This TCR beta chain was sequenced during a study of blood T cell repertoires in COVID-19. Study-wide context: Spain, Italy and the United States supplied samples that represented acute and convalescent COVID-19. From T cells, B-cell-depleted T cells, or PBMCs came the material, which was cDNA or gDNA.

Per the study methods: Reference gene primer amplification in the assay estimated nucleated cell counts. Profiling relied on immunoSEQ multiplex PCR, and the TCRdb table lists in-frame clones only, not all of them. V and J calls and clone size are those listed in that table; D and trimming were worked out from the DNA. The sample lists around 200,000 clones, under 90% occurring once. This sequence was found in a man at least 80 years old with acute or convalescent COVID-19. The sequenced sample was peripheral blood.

This CDR3 is CASSMGTSPRLGTQYF. Here the CDR3 DNA reads TGTGCCAGTAGTATGGGAACTAGCCCGCGGTTGGGGACCCAGTACTTC. The chain couples TRBV19 to TRBJ2-5, with D maybe TRBD2 (6 bases). Germline V lookup: CDR1 LNHDA, CDR2 SQIVND (reference sequence). The CDR3 runs to 16 residues. The V gene lost 3 bases and the J gene lost 7 bases, with 21 bases spanning the gap.